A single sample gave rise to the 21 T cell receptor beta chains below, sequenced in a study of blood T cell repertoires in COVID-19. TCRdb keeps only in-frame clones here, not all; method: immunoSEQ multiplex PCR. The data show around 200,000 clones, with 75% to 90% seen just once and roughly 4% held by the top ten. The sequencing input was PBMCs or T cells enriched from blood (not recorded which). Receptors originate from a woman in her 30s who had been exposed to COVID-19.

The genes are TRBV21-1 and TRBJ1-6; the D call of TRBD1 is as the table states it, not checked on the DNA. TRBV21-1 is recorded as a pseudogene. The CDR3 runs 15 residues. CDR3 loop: CASIEGAIYNSPLHF. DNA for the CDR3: TGTGCCAGCATTGAAGGGGCTATTTATAATTCACCCCTCCACTTT.

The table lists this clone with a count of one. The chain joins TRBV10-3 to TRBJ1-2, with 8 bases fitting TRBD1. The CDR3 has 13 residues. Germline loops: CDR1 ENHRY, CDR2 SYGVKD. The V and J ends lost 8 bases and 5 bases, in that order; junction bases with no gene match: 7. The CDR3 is CAIPGQEPYGYTF. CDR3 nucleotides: TGTGCCATCCCGGGACAGGAACCTTATGGCTACACCTTC.

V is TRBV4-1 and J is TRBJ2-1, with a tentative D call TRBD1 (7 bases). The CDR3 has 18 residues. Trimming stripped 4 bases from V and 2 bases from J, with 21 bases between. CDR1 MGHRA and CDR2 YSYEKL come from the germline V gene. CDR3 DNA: TGCGCCAGCAGCCCAGGAGGCGGAGGGACAGAGCCCTACAATGAGCAGTTCTTC. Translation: CASSPGGGGTEPYNEQFF.

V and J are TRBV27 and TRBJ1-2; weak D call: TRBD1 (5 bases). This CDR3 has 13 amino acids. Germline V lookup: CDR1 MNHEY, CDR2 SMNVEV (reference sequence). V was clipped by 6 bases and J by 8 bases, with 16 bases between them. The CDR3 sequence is CASSTYGGEGYTF. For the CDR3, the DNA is TGTGCCAGCAGCACATACGGGGGAGAGGGCTACACCTTC.

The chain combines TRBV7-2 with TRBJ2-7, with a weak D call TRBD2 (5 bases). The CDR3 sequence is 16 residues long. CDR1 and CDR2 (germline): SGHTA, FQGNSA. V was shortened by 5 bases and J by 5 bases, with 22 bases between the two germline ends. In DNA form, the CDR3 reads TGTGCCAGCAGCCCCGGCGGGCTAGGGCGATTTCACGAGCAGTACTTC. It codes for CASSPGGLGRFHEQYF.

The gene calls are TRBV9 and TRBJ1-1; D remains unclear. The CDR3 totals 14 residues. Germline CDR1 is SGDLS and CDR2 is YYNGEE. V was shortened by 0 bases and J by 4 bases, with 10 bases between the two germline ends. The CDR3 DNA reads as TGTGCCAGCAGCGTAGTCGGGGAAGGCACTGAAGCTTTCTTT. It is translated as CASSVVGEGTEAFF. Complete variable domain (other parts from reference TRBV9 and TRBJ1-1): DSGVTQTPKHLITATGQRVTLRCSPRSGDLSVYWYQQSLDQGLQFLIQYYNGEERAKGNILERFSAQQFPDLHSELNLSSLELGDSALYFCASSVVGEGTEAFFGQGTRLTVV.

CDR3 residues: CASSRGEEKLFF. In nucleotides, the CDR3 is TGTGCCAGCAGTCGGGGAGAGGAAAAACTGTTTTTT. V gene TRBV28 combines with J gene TRBJ1-4; D gene unclear. Germline CDR1 MDHEN, CDR2 SYDVKM. V dropped 5 bases and J dropped 8 bases, with 9 bases sitting between them. The CDR3 is made up of 12 amino acids.

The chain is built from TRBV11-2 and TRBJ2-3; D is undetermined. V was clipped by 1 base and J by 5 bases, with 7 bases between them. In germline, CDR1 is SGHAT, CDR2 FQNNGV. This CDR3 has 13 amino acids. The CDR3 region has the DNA TGTGCCAGCAGCTTAGTGAGAATAGATACGCAGTATTTT. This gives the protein CASSLVRIDTQYF.

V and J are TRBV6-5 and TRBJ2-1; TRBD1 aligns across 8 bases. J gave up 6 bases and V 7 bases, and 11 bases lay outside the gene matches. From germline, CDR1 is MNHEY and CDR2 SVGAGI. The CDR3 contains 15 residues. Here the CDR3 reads CASKVTGGFGNEQFF. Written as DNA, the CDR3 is TGTGCCAGCAAGGTTACAGGGGGATTTGGCAATGAGCAGTTCTTC.

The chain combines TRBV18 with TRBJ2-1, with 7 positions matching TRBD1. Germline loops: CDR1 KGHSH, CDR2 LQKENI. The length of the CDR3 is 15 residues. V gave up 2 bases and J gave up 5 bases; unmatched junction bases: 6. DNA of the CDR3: TGTGCCAGCTCACCAAGACAGGGAATCGACAATGAGCAGTTCTTC. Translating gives CASSPRQGIDNEQFF.

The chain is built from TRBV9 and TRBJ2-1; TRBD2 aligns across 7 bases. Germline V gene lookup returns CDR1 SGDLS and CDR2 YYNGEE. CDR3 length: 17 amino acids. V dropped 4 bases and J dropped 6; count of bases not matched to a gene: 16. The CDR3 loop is CASSPRMGGVTGNEQFF. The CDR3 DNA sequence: TGTGCCAGCAGCCCGCGGATGGGGGGGGTAACTGGCAATGAGCAGTTCTTC.

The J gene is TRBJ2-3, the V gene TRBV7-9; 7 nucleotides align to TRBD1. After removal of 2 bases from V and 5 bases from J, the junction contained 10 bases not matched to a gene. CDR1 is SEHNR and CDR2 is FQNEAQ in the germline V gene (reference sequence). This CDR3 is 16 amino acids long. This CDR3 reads CASSLYRTGGGDTQYF. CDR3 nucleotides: TGTGCCAGCAGCTTATATAGGACAGGAGGTGGAGATACGCAGTATTTT.

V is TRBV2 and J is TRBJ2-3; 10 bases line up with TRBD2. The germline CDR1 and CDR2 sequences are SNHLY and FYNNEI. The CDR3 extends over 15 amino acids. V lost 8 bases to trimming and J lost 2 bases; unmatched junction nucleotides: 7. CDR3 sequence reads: CASAGTSGVTDTQYF. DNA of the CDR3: TGTGCCAGCGCGGGTACTAGCGGGGTCACAGATACGCAGTATTTT.

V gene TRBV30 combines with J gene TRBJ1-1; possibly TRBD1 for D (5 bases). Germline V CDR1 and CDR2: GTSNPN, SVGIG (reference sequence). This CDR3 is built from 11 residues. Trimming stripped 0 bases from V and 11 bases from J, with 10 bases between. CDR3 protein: CAWSVRGHAFF. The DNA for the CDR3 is TGTGCCTGGAGTGTACGAGGACATGCTTTCTTT.

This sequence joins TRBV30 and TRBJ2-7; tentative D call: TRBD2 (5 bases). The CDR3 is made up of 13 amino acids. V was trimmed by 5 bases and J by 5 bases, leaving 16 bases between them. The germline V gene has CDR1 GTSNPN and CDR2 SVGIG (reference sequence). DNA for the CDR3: TGTGCCTGGGCATCAGGACTCGGGGACGAGCAGTACTTC. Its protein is CAWASGLGDEQYF.

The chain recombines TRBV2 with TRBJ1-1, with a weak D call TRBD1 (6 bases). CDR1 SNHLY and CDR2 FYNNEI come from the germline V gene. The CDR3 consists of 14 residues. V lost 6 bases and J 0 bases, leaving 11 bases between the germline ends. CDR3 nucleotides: TGTGCCAGCAGCGAACAGGGCATGAACACTGAAGCTTTCTTT. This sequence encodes CASSEQGMNTEAFF.

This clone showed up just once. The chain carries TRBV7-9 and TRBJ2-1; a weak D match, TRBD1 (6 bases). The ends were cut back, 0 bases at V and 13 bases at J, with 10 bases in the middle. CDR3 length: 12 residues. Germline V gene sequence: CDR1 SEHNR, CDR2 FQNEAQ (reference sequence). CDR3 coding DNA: TGTGCCAGCAGCTTAGCCGGGACACTCCAGTTCTTC. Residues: CASSLAGTLQFF.

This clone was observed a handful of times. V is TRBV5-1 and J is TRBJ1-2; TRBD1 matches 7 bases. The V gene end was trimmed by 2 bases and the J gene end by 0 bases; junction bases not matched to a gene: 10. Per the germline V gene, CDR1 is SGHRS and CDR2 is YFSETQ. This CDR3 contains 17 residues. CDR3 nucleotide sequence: TGCGCCAGCAGCTTCCCAGAAGGGGGCAGTTCTAACTATGGCTACACCTTC. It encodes CASSFPEGGSSNYGYTF.

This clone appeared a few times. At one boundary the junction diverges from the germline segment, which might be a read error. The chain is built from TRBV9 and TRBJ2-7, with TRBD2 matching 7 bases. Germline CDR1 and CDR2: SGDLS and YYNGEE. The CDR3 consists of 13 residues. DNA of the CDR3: TGTGCCAGCAGCGTAGCCCCGCTAGCGGCTAGGAACTTC. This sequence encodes CASSVAPLAARNF.

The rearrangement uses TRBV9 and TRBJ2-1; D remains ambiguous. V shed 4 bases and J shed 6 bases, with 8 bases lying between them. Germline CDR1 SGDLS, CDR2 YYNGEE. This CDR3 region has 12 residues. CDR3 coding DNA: TGTGCCAGCAGCCCCTCCCGCAATGAGCAGTTCTTC. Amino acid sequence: CASSPSRNEQFF.

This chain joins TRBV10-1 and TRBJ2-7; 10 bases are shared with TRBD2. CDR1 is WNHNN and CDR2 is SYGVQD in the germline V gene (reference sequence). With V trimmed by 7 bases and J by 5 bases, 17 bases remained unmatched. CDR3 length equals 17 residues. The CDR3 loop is CASTGVLAGLLFHEQYF. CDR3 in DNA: TGCGCCAGCACAGGTGTACTAGCGGGGCTGCTCTTCCACGAGCAGTACTTC.